This T cell receptor beta chain was identified in a study of shared clonotypes between healthy human individuals. For this clone: The antigen is unknown.

Sequenced by immunoSEQ multiplex PCR; TCRdb stores in-frame clones only, minus some. This sample has 2 million to 2.5 million clones; 93% occur once, and the top ten carry over 1.5%. Trimming took 2 bases from V and 5 from J, leaving 13 bases between them. Germline lookup yields CDR1 LNHDA and CDR2 SQIVND (reference sequence). CDR3 size: 14 residues. Whole-study results and caveats: In contrast to clonotypes shared by all four donors, non-shared clonotypes had lower generation probabilities.

CD45RO-negative, CCR7-selected cells formed the naive CD8 fraction, which excluded terminally differentiated effector memory CD45RA+ cells. What was sequenced was naive CD8+ T cells from PBMCs. The rearrangement joins TRBV19 to TRBJ2-7, with D perhaps assigned TRBD1 or TRBD2 (5 bases each). This TCR derives from a man in his late teens or twenties in good health. Some clones in this sample may be carry-over from other donors' samples. Here the CDR3 DNA reads TGTGCCAGTAGTATACGGGGCAGGTTCCACGAGCAGTACTTC. Translation gives CASSIRGRFHEQYF. Full variable domain (remainder filled in from reference TRBV19 and TRBJ2-7): DGGITQSPKYLFRKEGQNVTLSCEQNLNHDAMYWYRQDPGQGLRLIYYSQIVNDFQKGDIAEGYSVSREKKESFPLTVTSAQKNPTAFYLCASSIRGRFHEQYFGPGTRLTVT.